Presented here are 12 T cell receptor beta chains from one specimen sequenced in a study of control samples from healthy donors and cancer patients. Assay used: immunoSEQ multiplex PCR; TCRdb lists only in-frame clones, some missing. The table shows approximately 100,000 clones, with approximately 84% occurring only once. Input material: PBMCs. Source of these receptors: a man between 65 and 85 years old with lung cancer.

This clone is termed large. V usage is TRBV4-1 and J usage is TRBJ2-7, with TRBD2 as a possible D gene (6 bases). Germline V CDR1 and CDR2: MGHRA, YSYEKL. The CDR3 runs to 15 residues. Trimming took 1 base from V and 4 from J, leaving 14 bases between them. In DNA form, the CDR3 reads TGCGCCAGCAGCCAAGCGGAGGGCCACCCTTACGAGCAGTACTTC. This codes for CASSQAEGHPYEQYF.

The gene calls are TRBV6-2 or TRBV6-3 and TRBJ2-2; 10 nucleotides line up with TRBD2. CDR1 MNHEY and CDR2 SVGEGT come from the germline V gene. J lost 4 bases, V lost 6 bases, and 5 bases had no gene match. The CDR3 has 15 residues. This chain's CDR3 is CASSYLAGVTGELFF. The CDR3 DNA reads TGTGCCAGCAGCTATCTAGCGGGGGTCACCGGGGAGCTGTTTTTT.

A remark on this clone: Additional DNA sequences in this sample encode the identical CDR3. This chain joins TRBV30 and TRBJ2-7; D not certain. V lost 0 bases and J 4 bases, leaving 4 bases between the germline ends. Germline V lookup: CDR1 GTSNPN, CDR2 SVGIG (reference sequence). CDR3 length: 11 residues. The CDR3 DNA reads TGTGCCTGGAGTGTCTTATACGAGCAGTACTTC. Residues: CAWSVLYEQYF.

The chain links TRBV14 to TRBJ2-3; 7 nucleotides line up with TRBD2. V dropped 4 bases and J dropped 6; count of bases not matched to a gene: 7. Germline-derived CDR1 and CDR2 are SGHDN and FVKESK. This CDR3 has 14 residues. The CDR3 nucleotides read TGTGCCAGCAGCCCTTCACTAGCGATCGATACGCAGTATTTT. Amino acids: CASSPSLAIDTQYF.

This chain joins TRBV12-3 or TRBV12-4 and TRBJ2-7, with TRBD1 matching 8 bases. V lost 6 bases to trimming and J lost 7 bases; unmatched junction nucleotides: 8. The CDR3 runs 13 residues. The CDR3 nucleotides are TGTGCCAGCAGCCCGGACAGGGTAAGAGAGCAGTACTTC. This translates into CASSPDRVREQYF.

The V call is TRBV2, the J call TRBJ2-2, with 10 bases fitting TRBD2. From germline, CDR1 is SNHLY and CDR2 FYNNEI. J gave up 1 base and V 4 bases, and 6 bases lay outside the gene matches. The CDR3 runs to 17 residues. The CDR3 protein is CASSVTGLAKNTGELFF. In DNA form, the CDR3 reads TGTGCCAGCAGTGTGACGGGACTAGCGAAGAACACCGGGGAGCTGTTTTTT.

The chain links TRBV24-1 to TRBJ1-2; D is perhaps TRBD1 (6 bases). From germline, CDR1 is KGHDR and CDR2 SFDVKD. There are 14 residues in the CDR3. V lost 4 bases to trimming and J lost 4 bases, with 12 bases between them. The CDR3 loop is CATSEAGDGYGYTF. As DNA, the CDR3 is TGTGCCACCAGTGAGGCAGGGGATGGCTATGGCTACACCTTC.

This clone came up a few times. The rearrangement uses TRBV3-1 (or the pseudogene TRBV3-2) and TRBJ1-4, with D unclear. V was cut by 0 bases and J by 0 bases, with 8 bases left in between. The CDR3 is made up of 16 amino acids. Germline CDR1 and CDR2: LGHDT and YNNKEL (reference sequence). The CDR3 reads CASSQDRAATNEKLFF. For the CDR3, the DNA is TGTGCCAGCAGCCAAGATCGGGCCGCAACTAATGAAAAACTGTTTTTT.

V gene TRBV21-1 combines with J gene TRBJ1-6; TRBD1 is the table's D call and was not checked against the DNA. TRBV21-1 represents a pseudogene. The CDR3 has 16 amino acids. CDR3: CASTLPGTSYNSPLHF. As DNA, the CDR3 is TGTGCCAGCACCCTACCCGGGACATCCTATAATTCACCCCTCCACTTT.

The CDR3 nucleotides read TGCGCCAGCAGTCCTGCAGCCTCTGGAAACACCATATATTTT. It codes for CASSPAASGNTIYF. The V gene is TRBV5-1, the J gene TRBJ1-3; D not resolved. The CDR3 sequence is 14 residues long. V was cut by 5 bases and J by 0 bases, with 9 bases left in between. Germline V gene sequence: CDR1 SGHRS, CDR2 YFSETQ.

This clone was detected a few times. The chain links TRBV11-2 to TRBJ1-1; D unclear. Trimming took off 0 bases at V and 4 bases at J, with 6 bases between the two ends. The CDR3 runs 13 residues. Germline V CDR1 and CDR2: SGHAT, FQNNGV. The CDR3 DNA reads as TGTGCCAGCAGCTTAGAACCACTCACTGAAGCTTTCTTT. It translates to CASSLEPLTEAFF.

About this clone: The germline gene is not matched at one end of the junction; a read error may be the cause. The J gene is TRBJ2-5, the V gene TRBV10-1; 7 bases fit TRBD1. CDR1 is WNHNN, CDR2 SYGVQD, per germline (reference sequence). This CDR3 has 15 amino acids. The DNA of the CDR3 is TGCGCCACCAGTCCCTTGACAGGGACCCAAGAGACCCAGTACTTC. Translation gives CATSPLTGTQETQYF.